Each of the 30 T cell receptor beta chains below was sequenced from the same sample in a study of OX40 agonist ivuxolimab in advanced cancers. Profiling relied on immunoSEQ multiplex PCR, and the TCRdb table lists in-frame clones only, not all of them. The sample lists around 64,000 clones; around 87% were seen once. The starting material was CD4+ or CD8+ T cells sorted from blood, obtained in a trial of the OX40 agonist ivuxolimab. Every receptor here comes from an adult with an advanced solid tumor such as melanoma, head and neck, liver or kidney cancer.

V and J are TRBV10-1 and TRBJ2-7, with a possible D match to TRBD1 (6 bases). This CDR3 contains 15 residues. The V and J ends lost 6 bases and 2 bases respectively, with 17 bases between them. Germline V CDR1 and CDR2: WNHNN, SYGVQD (reference sequence). CDR3 amino acids: CASSGTGTLPYEQYF. The CDR3 DNA reads TGCGCCAGCAGCGGAACCGGGACACTGCCCTACGAGCAGTACTTC.

The chain combines TRBV19 with TRBJ2-3, with TRBD2 matching 13 bases. J was trimmed by 1 base and V by 5 bases; bases with no gene match: 9. Per the germline V gene, CDR1 is LNHDA and CDR2 is SQIVND (reference sequence). This CDR3 region has 18 residues. CDR3 bases: TGTGCCAGTAGTGGGGGACTAGCGGGGACACCCGGCACAGATACGCAGTATTTT. This sequence encodes CASSGGLAGTPGTDTQYF.

V and J are TRBV9 and TRBJ2-2; D is unresolved. CDR1 and CDR2 from the germline V gene are SGDLS and YYNGEE. The germline V and J ends were trimmed by 0 bases and 3 bases, with 6 bases remaining between them. This CDR3 spans 14 amino acids. CDR3 sequence: CASSVAPHTGELFF. In DNA, the CDR3 is TGTGCCAGCAGCGTAGCGCCCCACACCGGGGAGCTGTTTTTT.

This clone occurred a few times. The chain links TRBV6-5 to TRBJ2-6; maybe TRBD2 (5 bases). The V gene's germline CDR1 is MNHEY and CDR2 SVGAGI. The V and J ends lost 2 bases and 0 bases respectively, with 8 bases between them. CDR3 length: 16 amino acids. The CDR3 sequence: CASSYARGSGANVLTF. The CDR3 coding sequence is TGTGCCAGCAGTTACGCACGGGGCTCTGGGGCCAACGTCCTGACTTTC.

The CDR3 bases are TGTGCCAGCATTTCGTTGGGTACCCGGTATTTT. Encoded protein: CASISLGTRYF. The chain uses TRBV7-9 and TRBJ2-3; D is unresolved. Trimming stripped 7 bases from V and 14 bases from J, with 16 bases between. The CDR3 extends over 11 amino acids. Germline-derived CDR1 and CDR2 are SEHNR and FQNEAQ (reference sequence).

The rearrangement joins TRBV5-1 to TRBJ1-4, with D hard to call. Trimming removed 2 bases from V and 0 bases from J, with 5 bases in between. The length of the CDR3 is 14 residues. Germline CDR1 reads SGHRS; CDR2 reads YFSETQ. The CDR3 nucleotides are TGCGCCAGCAGCTTTCTCGCAACTAATGAAAAACTGTTTTTT. Its protein is CASSFLATNEKLFF.

V is TRBV5-4 and J is TRBJ1-1; D not resolved. The CDR3 extends over 14 amino acids. V gave up 4 bases and J gave up 1 base, with 11 bases separating them. Germline values: CDR1 SGHNT, CDR2 YYREEE (reference sequence). The CDR3 reads CASSRSTANTEAFF. The DNA of the CDR3 is TGTGCCAGCAGCCGGTCCACAGCGAACACTGAAGCTTTCTTT.

The gene calls are TRBV28 and TRBJ2-2; 12 nucleotides match TRBD2. CDR1 MDHEN and CDR2 SYDVKM come from the germline V gene. After removal of 2 bases from V and 5 bases from J, the junction contained 0 bases not matched to a gene. The CDR3 covers 15 residues. CDR3 bases: TGTGCCAGCAGTTTACTAGCGGGGGGGACCGGGGAGCTGTTTTTT. It codes for CASSLLAGGTGELFF. Full variable domain (remainder filled in from reference TRBV28 and TRBJ2-2): DVKVTQSSRYLVKRTGEKVFLECVQDMDHENMFWYRQDPGLGLRLIYFSYDVKMKEKGDIPEGYSVSREKKERFSLILESASTNQTSMYLCASSLLAGGTGELFFGEGSRLTVL.

The gene calls are TRBV11-2 and TRBJ1-6; D gene uncertain. CDR1 SGHAT and CDR2 FQNNGV come from the germline V gene. The CDR3 contains 15 residues. Trimming cost V 0 bases and J 8 bases, with 11 bases left between them. CDR3 in DNA: TGTGCCAGCAGCTTAGAACGGTTACGGGATTCACCCCTCCACTTT. Protein: CASSLERLRDSPLHF.

The chain joins TRBV7-2 to TRBJ2-6; 11 bases are shared with TRBD1. This CDR3 has 18 residues. Losses at the gene ends were 4 bases for V and 0 bases for J; bases not matched to a gene: 5. Germline CDR1 reads SGHTA; CDR2 reads FQGNSA. The CDR3 loop is CASSYTGTGGSGANVLTF. CDR3 DNA: TGTGCCAGCAGCTATACCGGGACAGGGGGCTCTGGGGCCAACGTCCTGACTTTC. Using reference TRBV7-2 and TRBJ2-6 for the parts outside the CDR3, the full variable domain is GAGVSQSPSNKVTEKGKDVELRCDPISGHTALYWYRQSLGQGLEFLIYFQGNSAPDKSGLPSDRFSAERTGGSVSTLTIQRTQQEDSAVYLCASSYTGTGGSGANVLTFGAGSRLTVL.

V gene TRBV10-2 combines with J gene TRBJ2-3; TRBD2 matches at 13 bases. This CDR3 has 15 residues. Germline V CDR1 and CDR2: WSHSY, SAAADI. The J segment lost 5 bases and the V segment lost 6 bases, leaving 5 bases of the junction unmatched. The CDR3 coding sequence is TGCGCCAGCAGCGCGGGACTAGCGGGGATAGATACGCAGTATTTT. This translates into CASSAGLAGIDTQYF.

Of note for this clone: At one end, the junction sequence differs from germline, possibly due to a read error. The J gene is TRBJ2-7, the V gene TRBV20-1; D may be TRBD1 (5 bases). This CDR3 is built from 11 residues. In germline, CDR1 is DFQATT, CDR2 SNEGSKA (reference sequence). The DNA for the CDR3 is TGCAGTGCTAAAAGGGGTACCAACCAGAACTTC. It codes for CSAKRGTNQNF.

This clone was seen only a few times. The CDR3 reads CASNMRIDLFNYGYTF. CDR3 nucleotide sequence: TGTGCCAGCAACATGAGGATTGATCTGTTTAACTATGGCTACACCTTC. The rearrangement joins TRBV11-2 to TRBJ1-2; D remains unclear. This CDR3 is built from 16 residues. Trimming cost V 7 bases and J 1 base, with 19 bases left between them. Germline V gene lookup returns CDR1 SGHAT and CDR2 FQNNGV.

As regards this clone: At one boundary the junction diverges from the germline segment, which might be a read error. This CDR3 reads CAISPAPSGTQYF. In DNA form, the CDR3 reads TGTGCCATCAGCCCGGCCCCGAGCGGGACCCAGTACTTC. This chain links TRBV7-6 with TRBJ2-5; D perhaps matches TRBD2 (5 bases). Germline V gene sequence: CDR1 SGHVS, CDR2 FNYEAQ. The CDR3 consists of 13 residues.

This clone was picked up one time. The chain couples TRBV12-2 to TRBJ2-1; the table assigns TRBD2, which was not confirmed against the DNA. TRBV12-2 represents a pseudogene. The CDR3 is 16 residues long. CDR3 nucleotides: TGTGCAAGTCGCCCGATAAGAGGTTACTCCTACAATGAGCAGTTCTTC. As protein: CASRPIRGYSYNEQFF.

The V and J genes are TRBV27 and TRBJ2-7; 7 positions agree with TRBD1. With 5 bases clipped from V and 1 base from J, the junction kept 8 bases outside the gene matches. This CDR3 region has 15 residues. Germline-derived CDR1 and CDR2 are MNHEY and SMNVEV (reference sequence). This chain's CDR3 is CASSPTGQRSYEQYF. In nucleotides, the CDR3 is TGTGCCAGCAGTCCCACGGGACAGAGATCCTACGAGCAGTACTTC.

The chain uses TRBV28 and TRBJ2-1; tentatively, D is TRBD1 or TRBD2 (5 bases each). Germline CDR1 is MDHEN and CDR2 is SYDVKM. Trimming pared 3 bases from V and 6 bases from J, leaving 15 bases between. This CDR3 is built from 15 residues. The CDR3 DNA reads as TGTGCCAGCAGTTTCCCCGATGGGACCTCCAATGAGCAGTTCTTC. As protein: CASSFPDGTSNEQFF.

This chain connects TRBV19 to TRBJ1-4; D is unresolved. Germline CDR1 is LNHDA and CDR2 is SQIVND (reference sequence). The germline V and J ends were trimmed by 6 bases and 8 bases, with 16 bases remaining between them. The CDR3 is 14 residues long. CDR3 sequence (DNA): TGTGCCAGTAGCCTCGCACGAGCCCGCGAAAAACTGTTTTTT. Protein product: CASSLARAREKLFF.

The genes are TRBV7-2 and TRBJ2-1; the D is unclear. V gave up 0 bases and J gave up 1 base, with 4 bases separating them. Germline V gene lookup returns CDR1 SGHTA and CDR2 FQGNSA. There are 14 residues in the CDR3. CDR3 bases: TGTGCCAGCAGCTTAGCTAGATCCTACAATGAGCAGTTCTTC. This gives the protein CASSLARSYNEQFF. Full variable domain (missing parts from reference TRBV7-2 and TRBJ2-1): GAGVSQSPSNKVTEKGKDVELRCDPISGHTALYWYRQSLGQGLEFLIYFQGNSAPDKSGLPSDRFSAERTGGSVSTLTIQRTQQEDSAVYLCASSLARSYNEQFFGPGTRLTVL.

The chain is built from TRBV2 and TRBJ2-7, with 9 nucleotides matching TRBD1. This CDR3 spans 14 amino acids. Per germline, CDR1 SNHLY and CDR2 FYNNEI. The V segment lost 6 bases and the J segment 3 bases; nucleotides outside the gene matches: 6. The CDR3 DNA sequence: TGTGCCAGCAGATCCGGGACAGGGAACTACGAGCAGTACTTC. It yields the protein CASRSGTGNYEQYF.

V is TRBV7-3 and J is TRBJ1-3; D is perhaps TRBD1 (6 bases). CDR1 SGHTA and CDR2 FQGTGA come from the germline V gene. The CDR3 length is 14 residues. V was trimmed by 2 bases and J by 4 bases, leaving 9 bases between them. CDR3 amino acids: CASSLAGAGNTIYF. CDR3 DNA sequence: TGTGCCAGCAGCTTAGCGGGGGCCGGAAACACCATATATTTT.

The chain recombines TRBV30 with TRBJ2-5; D ambiguous. V was trimmed by 4 bases and J by 1 base, leaving 4 bases between them. Germline assignment: CDR1 GTSNPN and CDR2 SVGIG (reference sequence). The CDR3 contains 11 residues. CDR3 residues: CAWTVQETQYF. CDR3 bases: TGTGCCTGGACAGTCCAAGAGACCCAGTACTTC.

V and J are TRBV7-3 and TRBJ2-7; TRBD2 matches 11 bases. Unmatched junction bases numbered 10, after V lost 2 bases and J lost 1 base. The germline V gene has CDR1 SGHTA and CDR2 FQGTGA. The CDR3 covers 18 residues. CDR3 in DNA: TGTGCCAGCAGCTTATGGCCCCCCGGGACTAGCGGTTCCTACGAGCAGTACTTC. Protein product: CASSLWPPGTSGSYEQYF.

This clone was recorded once. The rearrangement joins TRBV2 to TRBJ1-1; D unclear. The germline V gene encodes CDR1 SNHLY and CDR2 FYNNEI. The CDR3 has 13 amino acids. Trimming cost V 7 bases and J 10 bases, with 19 bases left between them. Here the CDR3 DNA reads TGTGCCAGCACCTCGGAGCCAAGGATAGCAGCTTTCTTT. This encodes CASTSEPRIAAFF.

This clone was counted a single time. This chain links TRBV30 with TRBJ2-7; D is tentatively TRBD1 or TRBD2 (7 bases each). V lost 3 bases and J lost 6, with 15 bases in between. The CDR3 has 13 amino acids. Germline assignment: CDR1 GTSNPN and CDR2 SVGIG (reference sequence). Here the CDR3 reads CAWRSQGRAEQYF. As DNA, the CDR3 is TGTGCCTGGAGATCACAGGGGAGGGCCGAGCAGTACTTC.

The CDR3 loop reads CASSSGAVYGYTF. The CDR3 DNA sequence: TGCGCCAGCAGCTCTGGGGCAGTTTATGGCTACACCTTC. The rearrangement uses TRBV5-1 and TRBJ1-2; weak D call: TRBD1 (5 bases). This CDR3 spans 13 amino acids. Germline CDR1 SGHRS, CDR2 YFSETQ. V dropped 3 bases and J dropped 5 bases, with 11 bases sitting between them.

V usage is TRBV2 and J usage is TRBJ2-3; 7 bases map to TRBD2. Germline V gives CDR1 SNHLY, CDR2 FYNNEI. CDR3 length equals 16 residues. V was pared by 4 bases and J by 1 base, with 8 bases of the junction left unmatched. The CDR3 DNA reads TGTGCCAGCAGTGCTGTTGGCGGGAGCCGCACAGATACGCAGTATTTT. It specifies CASSAVGGSRTDTQYF.

J is TRBJ1-6 and V is TRBV30; no firm D call. The germline V and J ends were trimmed by 1 base and 7 bases, with 17 bases remaining between them. Germline V gene lookup returns CDR1 GTSNPN and CDR2 SVGIG (reference sequence). CDR3 length equals 16 residues. CDR3 residues: CAWSDDTDLRNSPLHF. CDR3 nucleotide sequence: TGTGCCTGGAGTGACGATACAGATCTGAGGAATTCACCCCTCCACTTT.

The V gene is TRBV30, the J gene TRBJ1-5; tentatively, D is TRBD1 (6 bases). Trimming removed 3 bases from V and 9 bases from J, with 12 bases in between. The CDR3 runs 12 residues. The germline CDR1 and CDR2 sequences are GTSNPN and SVGIG (reference sequence). The CDR3 DNA is TGTGCCTGGAGACACGTAGGGGGGCCCCAGCATTTT. This encodes CAWRHVGGPQHF.

The chain uses TRBV6-6 and TRBJ1-2; no firm D call. The CDR3 sequence is 13 residues long. Germline V gene sequence: CDR1 MNHNY, CDR2 SVGAGI (reference sequence). V shed 0 bases and J shed 8 bases, with 10 bases lying between them. CDR3 sequence: CASSYSTSGGYTF. The CDR3 nucleotides are TGTGCCAGCAGTTACTCGACATCCGGGGGCTACACCTTC.